The 24 T cell receptor beta chains reported below all come from one sample, sequenced in a study of T cell repertoires in cytomegalovirus infection. TCRdb fed the reads into MiXCR, producing one record per CDR3 protein. The table lists approximately 290,000 distinct CDR3 sequences, roughly 26% of them singletons, with approximately 15% in the top ten. The material sequenced was PBMCs. These receptors came from a human donor in good health (CMV status not recorded). Some clones in this sample may be carry-over from other donors' samples.

This clonotype was detected only a few times. The chain joins TRBV5-1 to TRBJ2-2; D uncertain. V was clipped by 1 base and J by 5 bases, with 9 bases between them. The CDR3 totals 14 residues. Germline assignment: CDR1 SGHRS and CDR2 YFSETQ. The CDR3 protein is CASSLNAGTGELFF. In nucleotides, the CDR3 is TGCGCCAGCAGCTTGAACGCTGGAACCGGGGAGCTGTTTTTT.

The chain has TRBV29-1 and TRBJ2-3; D is perhaps TRBD1 (6 bases). Trimming took 7 bases from V and 0 from J, leaving 14 bases between them. This CDR3 comprises 14 residues. Per germline, CDR1 SQVTM and CDR2 ANQGSEA. The CDR3 loop reads CSGINRASTDTQYF. DNA of the CDR3: TGCAGCGGAATCAACAGGGCTAGCACAGATACGCAGTATTTT.

This clonotype was counted a few times. This chain connects TRBV29-1 to TRBJ2-1; 8 nucleotides agree with TRBD1. V lost 2 bases to trimming and J lost 12 bases; unmatched junction nucleotides: 12. CDR3 length: 14 residues. Germline CDR1 reads SQVTM; CDR2 reads ANQGSEA. The CDR3 DNA reads TGCAGCGTTGAACTCGGTACATCCGGGACAGGGCAGTTCTTC. Its protein is CSVELGTSGTGQFF.

This clonotype was counted at least ten times. The rearrangement links TRBV5-1 to TRBJ2-1; D possibly corresponds to TRBD1 (7 bases). Germline-derived CDR1 and CDR2 are SGHRS and YFSETQ. This CDR3 spans 15 amino acids. The germline V and J ends were trimmed by 4 bases and 0 bases, with 11 bases remaining between them. The CDR3 coding sequence is TGCGCCAGCAGCGCGGGACAGAGCTCCTACAATGAGCAGTTCTTC. Protein: CASSAGQSSYNEQFF.

The table lists this clonotype with a few counts. The chain is built from TRBV12-3 or TRBV12-4 and TRBJ2-7, with D perhaps given as TRBD1 or TRBD2 (5 bases each). The CDR3 is 16 amino acids. Between the trimmed V and J ends, which lost 1 base and 2 bases, there was a span of 15 bases. CDR3 nucleotide sequence: TGTGCCAGCAGTTTAGGACCGGGGCTGATAGCCTACGAGCAGTACTTC. It codes for CASSLGPGLIAYEQYF.

The chain couples TRBV12-5 to TRBJ1-2, with D unresolved. V was cut by 1 base and J by 4 bases, with 4 bases left in between. CDR3 length equals 12 residues. Germline lookup yields CDR1 LGHNT and CDR2 FRNRAP. CDR3 protein: CASGLDRYGYTF. As DNA, the CDR3 is TGTGCTAGTGGTTTGGACCGCTATGGCTACACCTTC.

This clonotype was counted only a few times. The V gene is TRBV28, the J gene TRBJ1-5; D might be TRBD1 (5 bases). Trimming left V 6 bases short and J 0 bases short, with 15 bases between. The germline CDR1 and CDR2 sequences are MDHEN and SYDVKM. The length of the CDR3 is 16 residues. CDR3 nucleotides: TGTGCCAGCAGCCCGAAGGGGCCCTATAGCAATCAGCCCCAGCATTTT. Translation: CASSPKGPYSNQPQHF.

This clonotype has at least ten counts. The chain's CDR3 is CASSPRDVYSNQPQHF. As DNA, the CDR3 is TGTGCCAGCAGCCCCCGGGACGTGTATAGCAATCAGCCCCAGCATTTT. The chain combines TRBV7-2 with TRBJ1-5; TRBD1 is a possible D gene (5 bases). This CDR3 is 16 amino acids long. Trimming shortened V by 5 bases and J by 0 bases, and 14 bases separated the two germline ends. CDR1 and CDR2 from the germline V gene are SGHTA and FQGNSA. The full variable domain, completed using reference TRBV7-2 and TRBJ1-5, is GAGVSQSPSNKVTEKGKDVELRCDPISGHTALYWYRQSLGQGLEFLIYFQGNSAPDKSGLPSDRFSAERTGGSVSTLTIQRTQQEDSAVYLCASSPRDVYSNQPQHFGDGTRLSIL.

The chain links TRBV5-1 to TRBJ2-1; D gene ambiguous. This CDR3 is built from 16 residues. The germline gives CDR1 SGHRS, CDR2 YFSETQ. V lost 3 bases, J lost 4 bases, and 17 bases lay in between. As DNA, the CDR3 is TGCGCCAGCAGCTGGACGTGGAGCCTAACTTACAATGAGCAGTTCTTC. Its translation: CASSWTWSLTYNEQFF.

In this sample, this clonotype turned up many times. The gene calls are TRBV7-2 and TRBJ2-3; D is unresolved. Trimming pared 3 bases from V and 6 bases from J, leaving 10 bases between. CDR1 SGHTA and CDR2 FQGNSA come from the germline V gene. This CDR3 has 13 amino acids. DNA for the CDR3: TGTGCCAGCAGCTTTCGTCCGTCGGATACGCAGTATTTT. This translates into CASSFRPSDTQYF.

Many counts were recorded for this clonotype. J is TRBJ2-3 and V is TRBV7-6; 9 positions agree with TRBD2. The V gene end was trimmed by 5 bases and the J gene end by 2 bases; junction bases not matched to a gene: 5. The CDR3 spans 15 residues. CDR1 and CDR2 from the germline V gene are SGHVS and FNYEAQ. The CDR3 nucleotides read TGTGCCAGCAGCGAGAGCGGGGGGCACACAGATACGCAGTATTTT. Encoded protein: CASSESGGHTDTQYF.

The chain employs TRBV28 and TRBJ1-3, with TRBD1 identical over 9 bases. V lost 7 bases to trimming and J lost 3 bases; unmatched junction nucleotides: 7. In germline, CDR1 is MDHEN, CDR2 SYDVKM. This CDR3 spans 15 amino acids. The DNA of the CDR3 is TGTGCCAGCATCCCGGGACAGGGTCATGGAAACACCATATATTTT. This encodes CASIPGQGHGNTIYF.

In this sample, this clonotype turned up a few times. J is TRBJ2-3 and V is TRBV24-1, with 9 nucleotides matching TRBD1. Trimming cost V 6 bases and J 3 bases; bases outside gene matches: 9. This CDR3 spans 16 amino acids. Germline CDR1 and CDR2: KGHDR and SFDVKD. The CDR3 protein is CATSWSGQGKTDTQYF. The CDR3 bases are TGTGCCACCAGTTGGTCGGGACAGGGAAAAACAGATACGCAGTATTTT.

This clonotype occurred many times. This chain links TRBV6-5 with TRBJ2-7, with D perhaps TRBD1 (5 bases). The germline CDR1 and CDR2 sequences are MNHEY and SVGAGI. V was cut by 0 bases and J by 3 bases, with 9 bases left in between. CDR3 length: 14 residues. This chain's CDR3 is CASSYSRQSYEQYF. In DNA form, the CDR3 reads TGTGCCAGCAGTTACTCGAGACAGAGCTACGAGCAGTACTTC.

In this sample, this clonotype turned up once. V is TRBV7-4 and J is TRBJ2-5; D possibly corresponds to TRBD1 (6 bases). Trimming pared 6 bases from V and 5 bases from J, leaving 16 bases between. This CDR3 is built from 14 residues. Germline assignment: CDR1 SGHVT and CDR2 SQSDAQ. The CDR3 spells CASSQTTGRETQYF. The CDR3 DNA follows: TGTGCCAGCAGTCAGACCACAGGGCGGGAGACCCAGTACTTC.

V gene TRBV11-2 combines with J gene TRBJ2-2, with unresolved D. The CDR3 totals 15 residues. Germline-derived CDR1 and CDR2 are SGHAT and FQNNGV. V shed 2 bases and J shed 7 bases, with 14 bases lying between them. Here the CDR3 reads CASSLWPNSGGELFF. DNA for the CDR3: TGTGCCAGCAGCTTATGGCCCAATTCGGGCGGGGAGCTGTTTTTT.

Regarding this clonotype: Germline and junction disagree at one end, which may indicate a read error. V and J are TRBV5-4 and TRBJ1-1; D is unclear. The germline V gene encodes CDR1 SGHNT and CDR2 YYREEE (reference sequence). The CDR3 is 15 amino acids. CDR3 region: CASSLGPGLNSEAFF. The CDR3 DNA is TGTGCCAGCAGCTTGGGACCAGGACTAAACAGTGAAGCTTTCTTT.

This clonotype was counted only a few times. The chain couples TRBV15 to TRBJ2-3, with unresolved D. Germline-derived CDR1 and CDR2 are LNHNV and YYDKDF (reference sequence). V was clipped by 5 bases and J by 6 bases, with 18 bases between them. The CDR3 runs to 15 residues. The CDR3, as DNA: TGTGCCACCAGCTATCCCCGGGCAGGTTCTGATACGCAGTATTTT. Translated: CATSYPRAGSDTQYF.

The V gene is TRBV28, the J gene TRBJ1-2, with D perhaps matching TRBD1 (6 bases). Deletions cut 4 bases from V and 0 bases from J, with 9 bases between. CDR1 is MDHEN, CDR2 SYDVKM, per germline. The CDR3 has 14 residues. CDR3 coding DNA: TGTGCCAGCAGTTCATACAGGGCTAACTATGGCTACACCTTC. The encoded protein is CASSSYRANYGYTF.

The chain carries TRBV20-1 and TRBJ2-1; unclear D gene. The V end lost 6 bases, the J end lost 2 bases, and 8 bases lay between the germline ends. The CDR3 consists of 12 residues. Germline CDR1 is DFQATT and CDR2 is SNEGSKA (reference sequence). CDR3 sequence (DNA): TGCAGTGCCCTACCGGCCTACAATGAGCAGTTCTTC. It is translated as CSALPAYNEQFF.

The chain has TRBV12-3 or TRBV12-4 and TRBJ1-2; possible D gene TRBD1, 5 bases. The CDR3 spans 15 residues. Trimming removed 7 bases at V and 8 bases at J, with 23 bases between. The CDR3: CASTPGTASLRGYTF. The CDR3, as DNA: TGTGCCAGCACCCCAGGGACCGCGAGCCTACGGGGCTACACCTTC.

In this sample, this clonotype turned up a few times. The chain couples TRBV20-1 to TRBJ2-7; 13 bases map to TRBD2. V gave up 5 bases and J gave up 0 bases; unmatched junction bases: 7. The CDR3 is 16 residues long. Germline V lookup: CDR1 DFQATT, CDR2 SNEGSKA (reference sequence). The CDR3 sequence is CSASGTSGTSSYEQYF. For the CDR3, the DNA is TGCAGTGCTTCCGGGACTAGCGGGACGAGCTCCTACGAGCAGTACTTC.

The chain is built from TRBV28 and TRBJ2-4; 7 bases agree with TRBD2. Per the germline V gene, CDR1 is MDHEN and CDR2 is SYDVKM. The junction had 5 bases not matched to a gene; V was cut back by 2 bases and J by 1 base. The CDR3 spans 16 residues. For the CDR3, the DNA is TGTGCCAGCAGTTTAGCGGGAGAAGCGGCCAAAAACATTCAGTACTTC. This sequence encodes CASSLAGEAAKNIQYF.

Many counts were recorded for this clonotype. V usage is TRBV7-2 and J usage is TRBJ2-3; D uncertain. From germline, CDR1 is SGHTA and CDR2 FQGNSA. This CDR3 has 12 residues. Trimming took 4 bases from V and 6 from J, leaving 8 bases between them. The CDR3 protein is CASSSYGDTQYF. The CDR3 coding sequence is TGTGCCAGCAGCTCGTACGGGGATACGCAGTATTTT.